Following are 7 T cell receptor beta chains from one sample sequenced in a study of blood T cells in healthy people across ages. The second PCR ran roughly 6 to 11 cycles with a sample-barcoded 5' primer and J-beta primers. TCRdb re-called the 5' RACE reads through MiXCR, storing one row per CDR3 protein. The data contain around 1,000,000 distinct CDR3 sequences, approximately 25% of them singletons. This same sample was also part of a study on T cells of mothers and their children.

Sequenced: blood. All receptors come from a girl under 10 years old in good health.

This clonotype was detected only a few times. A read error is possible here, since a much larger clone lies one base away. The gene calls are TRBV10-3 and TRBJ2-1; unclear D gene. The length of the CDR3 is 11 residues. The germline V gene encodes CDR1 ENHRY and CDR2 SYGVKD. Trimming removed 6 bases from V and 5 bases from J, with 5 bases in between. The CDR3 nucleotides are TGTGCCATCAGCCAAAACAATGAGCAGTTCTTC. Protein: CAISQNNEQFF.

The chain couples TRBV9 to TRBJ1-2; D uncertain. V was trimmed by 6 bases and J by 1 base, leaving 13 bases between them. Germline V gene data show CDR1 as SGDLS and CDR2 as YYNGEE. The CDR3 has 14 residues. CDR3 bases: TGTGCCAGCACCCCGACGGACGGTAACTATGGCTACACCTTC. This codes for CASTPTDGNYGYTF. The full variable domain, in which reference TRBV9 and TRBJ1-2 provide the parts outside the CDR3, is DSGVTQTPKHLITATGQRVTLRCSPRSGDLSVYWYQQSLDQGLQFLIQYYNGEERAKGNILERFSAQQFPDLHSELNLSSLELGDSALYFCASTPTDGNYGYTFGSGTRLTVV.

V is TRBV9 and J is TRBJ2-3; 10 positions match TRBD2. V was pared by 0 bases and J by 5 bases, with 0 bases of the junction left unmatched. This CDR3 is 14 amino acids long. Germline V gene data show CDR1 as SGDLS and CDR2 as YYNGEE. This chain's CDR3 is CASSVGLAGDTQYF. The CDR3 DNA reads TGTGCCAGCAGCGTAGGACTAGCGGGAGATACGCAGTATTTT. The entire variable domain, with the rest obtained from reference TRBV9 and TRBJ2-3, is as follows: DSGVTQTPKHLITATGQRVTLRCSPRSGDLSVYWYQQSLDQGLQFLIQYYNGEERAKGNILERFSAQQFPDLHSELNLSSLELGDSALYFCASSVGLAGDTQYFGPGTRLTVL.

This clonotype has just a few counts. The gene calls are TRBV21-1 and TRBJ2-7; the table's D call, TRBD1, has no DNA check behind it. TRBV21-1 has pseudogene status. The CDR3 is made up of 18 amino acids. CDR3 DNA: TGTGCCACACCTACGGGGGGCGGCTTGAGAGAATTTCCCTACGAGCAGTACTTC. As protein: CATPTGGGLREFPYEQYF.

This clonotype was seen many times. The chain uses TRBV6-6 and TRBJ2-2, with D perhaps matching TRBD2 (5 bases). Germline values: CDR1 MNHNY, CDR2 SVGAGI (reference sequence). Trimming removed 6 bases from V and 7 bases from J, with 9 bases in between. The CDR3 loop spans 12 amino acids. For the CDR3, the DNA is TGTGCCAGCAGACTAGATGGCGGGGAGCTGTTTTTT. Encoded protein: CASRLDGGELFF.

A remark on this clonotype: Without the conserved terminal phenylalanine or tryptophan, this CDR3 likely stems from a read error. The V and J genes are TRBV12-3 or TRBV12-4 and TRBJ2-1; tentative D call: TRBD2 (6 bases). This CDR3 contains 15 residues. V lost 5 bases and J lost 3, with 14 bases in between. The CDR3 region has the DNA TGTGCCAGCAGTCTAGACCTAGCGAGCTACAATGAGCAGTTCTCC. Its translation: CASSLDLASYNEQFS.

V and J are TRBV3-1 and TRBJ2-5; maybe TRBD2 (6 bases). Matching the DNA end better, TRBJ2-1 makes the J call doubtful. This CDR3 is 16 amino acids long. In germline, CDR1 is LGHDT, CDR2 YNNKEL (reference sequence). CDR3 sequence reads: CASSQEGLGRYNEQFF. The CDR3 nucleotides read TGTGCCAGCAGCCAAGAGGGCCTGGGGAGGTACAATGAGCAGTTCTTC.